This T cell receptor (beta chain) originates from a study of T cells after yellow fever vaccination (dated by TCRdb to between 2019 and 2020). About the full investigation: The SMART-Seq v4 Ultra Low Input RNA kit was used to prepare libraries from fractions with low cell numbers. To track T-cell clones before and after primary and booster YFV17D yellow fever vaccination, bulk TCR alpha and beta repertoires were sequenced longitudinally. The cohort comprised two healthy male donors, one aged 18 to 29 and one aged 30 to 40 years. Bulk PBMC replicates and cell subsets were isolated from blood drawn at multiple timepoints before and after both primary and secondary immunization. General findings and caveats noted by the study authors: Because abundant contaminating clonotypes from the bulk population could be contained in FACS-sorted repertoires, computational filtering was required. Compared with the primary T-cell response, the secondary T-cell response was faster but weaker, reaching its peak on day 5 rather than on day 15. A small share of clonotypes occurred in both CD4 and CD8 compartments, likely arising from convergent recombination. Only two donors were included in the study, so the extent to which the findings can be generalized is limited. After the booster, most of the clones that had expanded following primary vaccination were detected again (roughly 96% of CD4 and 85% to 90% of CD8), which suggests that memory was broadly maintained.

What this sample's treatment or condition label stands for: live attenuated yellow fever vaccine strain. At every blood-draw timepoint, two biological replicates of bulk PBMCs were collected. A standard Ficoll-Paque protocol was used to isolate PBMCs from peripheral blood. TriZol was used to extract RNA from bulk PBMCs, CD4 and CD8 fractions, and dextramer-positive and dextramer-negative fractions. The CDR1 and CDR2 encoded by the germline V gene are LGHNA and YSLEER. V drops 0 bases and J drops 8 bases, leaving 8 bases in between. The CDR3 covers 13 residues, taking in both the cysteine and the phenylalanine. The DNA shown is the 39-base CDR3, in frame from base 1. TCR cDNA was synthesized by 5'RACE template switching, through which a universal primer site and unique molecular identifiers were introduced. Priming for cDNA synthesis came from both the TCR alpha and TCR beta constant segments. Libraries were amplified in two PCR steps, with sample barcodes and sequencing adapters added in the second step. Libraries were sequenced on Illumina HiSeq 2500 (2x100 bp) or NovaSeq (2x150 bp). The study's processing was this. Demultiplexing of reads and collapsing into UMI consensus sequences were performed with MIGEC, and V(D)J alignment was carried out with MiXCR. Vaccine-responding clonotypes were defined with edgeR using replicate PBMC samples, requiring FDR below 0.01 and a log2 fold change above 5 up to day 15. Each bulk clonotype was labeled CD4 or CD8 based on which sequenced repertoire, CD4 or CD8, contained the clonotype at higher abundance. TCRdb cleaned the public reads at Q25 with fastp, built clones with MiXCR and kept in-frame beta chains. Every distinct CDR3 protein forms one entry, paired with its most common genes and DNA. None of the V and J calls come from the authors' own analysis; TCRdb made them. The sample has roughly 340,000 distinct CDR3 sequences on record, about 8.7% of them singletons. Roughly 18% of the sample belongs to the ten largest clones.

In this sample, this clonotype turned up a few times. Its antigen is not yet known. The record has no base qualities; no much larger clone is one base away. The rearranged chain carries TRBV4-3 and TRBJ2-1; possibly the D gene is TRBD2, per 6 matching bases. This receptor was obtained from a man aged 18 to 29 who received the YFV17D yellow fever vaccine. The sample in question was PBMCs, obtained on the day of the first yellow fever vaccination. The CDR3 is CASSQDWGDEQFF. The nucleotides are TGCGCCAGCAGCCAAGATTGGGGGGATGAGCAGTTCTTC.